The entry below describes one T cell receptor (beta chain). This clone's antigen is unknown. The data derive from a study of cytomegalovirus exposure and HLA in healthy donors (dated by TCRdb to the late 2010s). The study in broad terms: In an earlier analysis of several hundred of the donors, around 290 Gb of sequence data and roughly 100 million unique TCR beta sequences from roughly 200 million T cells were reported. In addition to the first cohort of hundreds of subjects, a separate validation cohort of 120 different subjects was used. To study patterns of TCR occurrence, a later analysis re-analyzed previously published TCR beta repertoires from 666 donors and added high-resolution HLA genotyping. To predict cytomegalovirus infection status, the study combined high-throughput TCR immunosequencing, statistical association of individual TCRs with disease status, and machine learning. Typing coverage varied by locus: about 629-630 donors for A, B, C, DRB1 and DQB1; roughly 520 for DQA1; about 570 for DPA1; about 450 for DPB1. The study aimed to test whether cataloging public T cell receptors could reveal signatures of past pathogen exposure. Every discovery cohort repertoire had been produced on one sequencing platform. Genome-wide SNP genotypes for about 60% of the roughly 700 donors were used in a later genetic analysis, which treated that subset as a discovery cohort. HLA typing included class I and class II loci at four-digit resolution. To decide whether each TCR beta V gene segment behaved as functional or pseudogenic, an earlier analysis of some 600 of the donors relied on high-throughput TCR beta sequencing. Among over 350 genotyped donors of the cohort, an average of around 240,000 unique TCR beta nucleotide sequences were sequenced per donor, 15% to 20% of them non-productive. Alongside the repertoire data, information on donor age, sex, ethnicity and CMV serostatus was compiled. Rather than drawing on any new phenotypic data, the later analysis identified candidate immune exposures from TCR beta sequences and the way those sequences occurred across donors. The study profiled the T cell repertoires of more than 500 subjects by immunosequencing and related them to cytomegalovirus serostatus. Roughly 310 gigabases of sequencing data and approximately 84 million unique TCR sequences were included in an early release covering about 620 HLA-typed donors. Among the approximately 430 genotyped donors, around 81% belonged to the genetic ancestry cluster associated with self-reported Caucasian donors. Five DR-DQ haplotypes were treated as single units for association and clustering because of strong linkage in the cohort.

CDR1 PRHDT and CDR2 FYEKMQ are derived from the germline V gene (reference sequence). The CDR3 measures 14 amino acids from cysteine to phenylalanine. The entry retains the CDR3 DNA only, 42 bases that are in frame from base 1. Trimming costs V 3 bases and J 1 base, and their ends lie 9 bases apart. What the research found in general, with its limitations: According to a later analysis, TCR association rates differed among HLA loci, with DRB1 alleles showing the most associated TCRs and HLA-C alleles showing the fewest. A total of 150 to 200 TCR beta chains were listed by the study as associated with cytomegalovirus. A group of highly shared sequence variants was considered likely to be a technical artifact of the sequencing pipeline. When HLA alleles, especially DR and DQ, strongly co-occurred, attributing TCR associations to individual alleles was difficult. Specific HLA alleles were associated with 18,000 or so TCR beta sequences at a false discovery rate of 0.05 in a later analysis. Immune exposure information for the cohort was limited to CMV serostatus. In an earlier analysis of some 540 of the donors, most TCR beta V segments appeared in productive rearrangements about 87% or about 30% of the time, broadly matching IMGT annotations. In a later analysis, several top co-occurrence clusters were reported to appear linked to parvovirus B19, influenza, CMV and Epstein-Barr virus. While some public TCRs were present in many individuals, most TCR sequences turned up only very rarely across donors. The authors suggested that the approach could potentially be generalized to other disease states and immunological phenotypes. Three of the identified cytomegalovirus-associated TCR beta chains were confirmed in vitro to be specific for cytomegalovirus antigens. Linkage disequilibrium might explain the correlated functional status among segregating V segments, but an unknown experimental factor could not be excluded. Some IMGT-functional V segments, including TRBV6-2 and TRBV6-3, could not be distinguished by the 87-base-pair reads and were therefore excluded. Cytomegalovirus status was reported to be diagnosed by the classifier with high specificity and sensitivity in both the original and validation cohorts. The cohort was sequenced for TCR beta chains only, and without alpha or paired-chain data the features that could be detected were limited. A further reported finding was that TCR beta sequences accurately predicted the HLA-A and HLA-B alleles for most subjects in the first cohort. Most CMV-associated TCR beta chains appeared to be HLA-restricted in a later analysis, and the HLA associations seemed to be driven largely by CMV exposure. Presence/absence analyses assumed roughly uniform sequencing depth across donors, an assumption that may not hold. In a later genetic analysis, a missense DCLRE1C variant was associated with V-gene and J-gene trimming of TCR beta chains, and the association was replicated in an independent cohort. In a later analysis, HLA-associated TCR beta chains showed more clonal expansion and lower generation probabilities than non-associated chains that were equally common. A later genetic analysis reported fewer N-insertions in productive TCRs among donors in an Asian-associated ancestry cluster than the roughly 650-donor mean. HLA typing was unavailable for some donors at each locus, so association tests used only the typed subset. Because counts were too low, more than 15 rarely observed V segments, including chromosome 9 orphons, were left out of the earlier analysis of several hundred of the donors.

Library prep was done by the immunoSEQ multiplex PCR assay. A mixture of 60 forward primers for TCR Vbeta segments and 13 reverse primers for TCR Jbeta segments was used in the multiplex PCR. Amplification of the CDR3 region of rearranged TCR beta genes was performed with a multiplex PCR assay on genomic DNA. Amplified TCR beta libraries were sequenced as 87-base-pair reads on the Illumina HiSeq System. The study's own analysis went as follows. In a later analysis, tens of millions of unique TCR beta chains were counted across the roughly 610 repertoires, and roughly 9.9 million of these chains were shared by at least two donors. Raw reads were error-corrected and collapsed into unique sequences with a nearest-neighbor algorithm that merged closely related sequences to remove PCR and sequencing errors. V, D and J gene segments were assigned by aligning CDR3 sequences to IMGT reference sequences. For a sequence to be retained, a match of at least six nucleotides was required to both a V gene segment and a J gene segment. Rearrangements were called productive when the CDR3 lacked stop codons and stayed in frame with V and J; all others were non-productive. CDR3 was defined by IMGT convention, running from the second conserved V-encoded cysteine to the conserved J-encoded phenylalanine. In an earlier analysis of more than 550 of the donors, sequences lacking an unambiguous match to a single V gene segment were excluded. In an earlier analysis of around 600 of the donors, V segments were called functional above 56.7% productive rearrangements and were called segregating when the between-donor standard deviation exceeded 5%. To diagnose cytomegalovirus status from the catalog of TCR beta chain sequences, a statistical classification framework was built. A later analysis assigned V and J genes by comparing TCR nucleotide sequences with IMGT/GENE-DB human TR gene sequences. In a later analysis, CDR3 sequences and most-parsimonious VDJ recombination scenarios were assigned using the TCRdist pipeline. In a later analysis, each TCR beta chain was defined by its CDR3 amino acid sequence together with its V-gene family, and reads lacking a unique V-gene family were excluded. To address suspected cross-contamination and a sequencing artifact, a later analysis removed 592 highly shared, low-generation-probability nucleotide sequences. A later analysis calculated a clonal expansion index for each public chain from normalized within-repertoire ranks of inferred template counts. Generation probabilities in a later analysis came from a VDJ recombination model fitted to out-of-frame rearrangements, and those results were checked against IGoR. A later analysis scored TCR-TCR, TCR-HLA and TCR-CMV co-occurrence with hypergeometric tests, applying a repertoire-size bias correction to TCR pairs. To estimate false discovery rates, a later analysis permuted the HLA or CMV assignments 20 times. A later analysis grouped co-occurring TCRs with DBSCAN, adding TCRdist sequence similarity when clustering within HLA-allele-positive subsets. Repertoires with fewer than 30,000 or more than 120,000 public chains, plus five repertoires with anomalous nucleotide sharing, were excluded from co-occurrence clustering. TCRdb provides this immuneACCESS table in a form limited to in-frame rearrangements. Some clones are lacking; in checked studies, under half of them reflect an unresolved V gene, and why the rest are absent is not known. The DNA gave D and trimming, while V, J and clone size come from that table. This sample's records show 100,000 to 150,000 clones. The ten largest clones capture approximately 1.8% of the sample.

In total, roughly 670 healthy bone marrow donors made up the cohort. At the time of sampling, every cohort member was nominally healthy, though immune exposures that went unrecorded were likely present. The donor tested CMV seronegative, placing the donor among the 350 or so seronegative members of the cohort. A peripheral blood sample was provided by each donor, and peripheral blood mononuclear cells were used for TCR beta sequencing. Genomic DNA extraction from the blood cell samples was performed with the Qiagen DNeasy Blood Extraction Kit. The sequence derives from a young man in good health and CMV-seronegative. Sequencing input: PBMCs. The sequence joins TRBV13 to TRBJ1-2; the D gene is perhaps TRBD1, on 5 matching bases. Here is the DNA: TGTGCCAGCAGCTTCAGGGAGGGTAACTATGGCTACACCTTC. Its translation is CASSFREGNYGYTF.